A selection of T cell receptor beta chains follows, all from one sample in a study of blood T cell repertoires in COVID-19. TCRdb's table, derived via immunoSEQ multiplex PCR, lists solely in-frame clones and lacks some. Here the sample spans 300,000 to 350,000 clones, approximately 88% being singletons. The sample comprised PBMCs or T cells enriched from blood (not recorded which). These TCRs come from a man in his thirties or forties who had recovered from COVID-19. Each CDR3 is given without its conserved first and last residue. Each record gives: V gene, J gene, CDR3 protein.

>TRBV6-1|TRBJ2-7
ASSERRTAPYEQY
>TRBV11-2|TRBJ2-5
ASSSLQGWETQY
>TRBV28|TRBJ1-5
ASSLAGYEDSNQPQH
>TRBV10-3|TRBJ2-7
AISAGGGVYEQY
>TRBV6-5|TRBJ1-6
ASKPQSSYNSPLH
>TRBV5-6|TRBJ1-4
ASSLAATGVKGEKLF
>TRBV30|TRBJ1-5
AWSTGIANQPQH
>TRBV6-4|TRBJ1-2
ASSDSNGVGYT
>TRBV20-1|TRBJ1-1
SAPYGTEAF
>TRBV5-5|TRBJ1-2
ASSRTSTGGPRYYGYT
>TRBV28|TRBJ2-3
ASSFRVAGGRTDTQY
>TRBV7-9|TRBJ2-1
ASSPRAGGWDEQF
>TRBV28|TRBJ2-7
ASSLGGYEQY
>TRBV7-6|TRBJ2-7
ASSQMGLAGGHPEQY
>TRBV7-3|TRBJ2-3
ASSLLGGRTDTQY
>TRBV25-1|TRBJ2-7
ASSVLRGVENYEQY
>TRBV10-3|TRBJ2-5
AISESLGGQETQY
>TRBV30|TRBJ1-1
AWSEQGDTEAF
>TRBV5-4|TRBJ2-2
ASSQVGTGNTGELF
>TRBV12-3/TRBV12-4|TRBJ1-5
ASTSYSNQPQH
>TRBV6-2/TRBV6-3|TRBJ2-7
ASSTLAVPSYEQY
>TRBV2|TRBJ1-1
ASSIQGTNTEAF
>TRBV27|TRBJ1-1
ASSFGQGGKMNTEAF
>TRBV20-1|TRBJ2-7
SASIPAGGVYEQY
>TRBV4-1|TRBJ2-5
ASSHKGPGLVGETQY
>TRBV11-2|TRBJ2-7
ASSPIRQGRSYEQY
>TRBV28|TRBJ1-2
ASNTDRDPYGYT
>TRBV2|TRBJ2-7
ASRRDYEQY
>TRBV5-1|TRBJ2-3
ASSSGLAADTQY
>TRBV5-8|TRBJ1-2
ASSPQAGWGYT
>TRBV14|TRBJ2-1
ASSRPGGPPRDNEQF
>TRBV9|TRBJ2-7
ASSVGQGNEQY
>TRBV15|TRBJ1-1
ATSTVLNTEAF
>TRBV5-4|TRBJ1-6
ASSPGRVDSPLH
>TRBV30|TRBJ1-4
AGYRGGEKLF
>TRBV14|TRBJ2-1
ASSQDTGGHVEQF
>TRBV5-6|TRBJ1-2
ASSWGQGSTRYGYT
>TRBV6-5|TRBJ2-7
ASNTGSSYEQY
>TRBV28|TRBJ2-1
ASSTRGGGFDNEQF
>TRBV5-1|TRBJ2-1
ASSFLARLGGNEQF
>TRBV5-1|TRBJ1-1
ASGGTPNTEAF
>TRBV5-4|TRBJ2-2
ASSLTGGAGELF
>TRBV5-1|TRBJ2-2
ASSPRQGNTGELF
>TRBV18|TRBJ2-1
ASSPPQAPLYNEQF
>TRBV25-1|TRBJ2-4
ASSERGNIQY
>TRBV7-6|TRBJ2-7
ASSPFGGDGYEQY
>TRBV5-1|TRBJ1-5
ASSLTGSGPNQPQH
>TRBV5-4|TRBJ2-3
ASSLAEQAETDTQY
>TRBV7-6|TRBJ2-7
ASSLYSSGIPYEQY
>TRBV19|TRBJ1-6
ASSEASNSPLH
>TRBV5-1|TRBJ2-6
ASSSGNSGANVLT